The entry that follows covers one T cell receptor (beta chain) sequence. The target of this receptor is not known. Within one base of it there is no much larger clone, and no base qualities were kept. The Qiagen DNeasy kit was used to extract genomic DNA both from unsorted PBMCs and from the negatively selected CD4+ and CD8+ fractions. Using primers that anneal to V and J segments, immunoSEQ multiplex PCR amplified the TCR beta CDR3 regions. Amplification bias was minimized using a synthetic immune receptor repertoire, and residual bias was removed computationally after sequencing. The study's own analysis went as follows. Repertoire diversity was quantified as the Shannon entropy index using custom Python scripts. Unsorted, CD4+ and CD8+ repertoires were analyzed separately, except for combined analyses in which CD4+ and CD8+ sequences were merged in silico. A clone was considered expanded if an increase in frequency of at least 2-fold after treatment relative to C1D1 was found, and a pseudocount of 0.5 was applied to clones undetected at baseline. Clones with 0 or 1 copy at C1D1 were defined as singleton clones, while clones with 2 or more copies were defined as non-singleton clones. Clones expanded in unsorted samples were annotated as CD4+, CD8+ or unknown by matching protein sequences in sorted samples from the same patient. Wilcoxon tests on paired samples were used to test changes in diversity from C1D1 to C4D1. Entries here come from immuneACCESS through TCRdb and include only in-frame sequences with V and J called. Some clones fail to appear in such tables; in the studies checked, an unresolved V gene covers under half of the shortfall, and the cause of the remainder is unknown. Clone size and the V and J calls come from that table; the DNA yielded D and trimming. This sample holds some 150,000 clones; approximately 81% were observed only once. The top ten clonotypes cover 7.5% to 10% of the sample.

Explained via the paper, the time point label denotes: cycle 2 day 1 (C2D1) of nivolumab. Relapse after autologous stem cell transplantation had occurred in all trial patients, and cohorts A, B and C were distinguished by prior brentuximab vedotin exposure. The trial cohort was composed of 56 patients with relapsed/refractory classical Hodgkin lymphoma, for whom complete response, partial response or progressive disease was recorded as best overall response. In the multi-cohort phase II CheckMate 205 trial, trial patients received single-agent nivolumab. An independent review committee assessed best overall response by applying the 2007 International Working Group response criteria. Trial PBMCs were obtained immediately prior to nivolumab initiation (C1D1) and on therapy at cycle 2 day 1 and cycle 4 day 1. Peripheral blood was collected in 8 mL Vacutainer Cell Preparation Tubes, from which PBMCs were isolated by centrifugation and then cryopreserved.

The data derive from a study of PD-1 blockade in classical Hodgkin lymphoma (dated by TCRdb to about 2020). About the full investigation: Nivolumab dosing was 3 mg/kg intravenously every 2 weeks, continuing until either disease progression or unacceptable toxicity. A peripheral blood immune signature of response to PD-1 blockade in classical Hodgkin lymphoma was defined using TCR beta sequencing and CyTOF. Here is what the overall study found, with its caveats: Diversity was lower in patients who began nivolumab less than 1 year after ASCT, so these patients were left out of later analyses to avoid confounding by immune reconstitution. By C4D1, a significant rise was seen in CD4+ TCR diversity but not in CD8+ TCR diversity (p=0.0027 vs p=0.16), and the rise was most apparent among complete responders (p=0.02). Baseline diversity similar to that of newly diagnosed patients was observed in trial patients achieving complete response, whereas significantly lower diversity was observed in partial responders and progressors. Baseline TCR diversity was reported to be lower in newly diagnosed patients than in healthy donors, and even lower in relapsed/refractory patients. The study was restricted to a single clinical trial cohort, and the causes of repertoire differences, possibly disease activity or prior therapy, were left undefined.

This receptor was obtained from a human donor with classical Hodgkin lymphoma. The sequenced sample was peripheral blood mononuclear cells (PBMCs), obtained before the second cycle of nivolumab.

The CDR3 is CASSSPGQGASGELFF. The nucleotide sequence reads TGTGCCAGCAGTTCCCCGGGACAGGGGGCTTCCGGGGAGCTGTTTTTT. The chain was built from TRBV6-5 and TRBJ2-2, and TRBD1 aligns with 12 junction nucleotides. From cysteine to phenylalanine, the CDR3 is 16 amino acids long. This entry keeps only the CDR3 DNA: 48 bases, framed from base 1. From V the trimming removes 4 bases and from J it removes 6 bases, while the gene matches leave 6 bases of the junction unaccounted for. Taken from the germline V gene, the CDR1 and CDR2 loops are MNHEY and SVGAGI.